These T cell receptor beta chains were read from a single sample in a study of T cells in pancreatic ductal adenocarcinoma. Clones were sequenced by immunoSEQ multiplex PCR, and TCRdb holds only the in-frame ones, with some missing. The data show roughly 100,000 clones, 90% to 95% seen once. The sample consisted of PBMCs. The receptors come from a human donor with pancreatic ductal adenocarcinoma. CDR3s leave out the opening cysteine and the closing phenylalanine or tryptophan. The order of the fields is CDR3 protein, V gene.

ASSQGDNEKLF | TRBV18
ASSAQQDTEAF | TRBV14
ASSLAPSGLSGEQF | TRBV5-1
ASSLSGLADLSTDTQY | TRBV7-3
ASSFEGSYEQY | TRBV5-1
ASRNFRVDEQY | TRBV2
ASSLVPGVGQPQH | TRBV27
ASSRGTAQYYEQY | TRBV11-3
AASRGGGGYT | TRBV30
ASSLAFGLEVNEQF | TRBV7-2
ASRPSGAYEQY | TRBV28
ASSGLRDRGIYEQY | TRBV2
ASTQRTSGRFWDTGELF | TRBV5-5
ASSLGAGTGELF | TRBV5-8
ASRQGLAYEQY | TRBV6-1
ASSLYQGLGTQY | TRBV28
ASSVVGRGANVLT | TRBV9
ASSLSDSLPPNTDTQY | TRBV27
AWSVRQSGRSPRNEQF | TRBV30
ASSGQGQRETQY | TRBV9
ASSQSTSRNYEQY | TRBV4-2
ASSSGQGNTIY | TRBV5-1
ASGQLYNEQF | TRBV5-1
ASSLDGLAASTDTQY | TRBV11-2
ASSYEGATQY | TRBV6-5
AWARGSGTDTQY | TRBV30
ASSRGSGNTIY | TRBV6-5
ATRAGGPKDTQY | TRBV15
SVDLFGGGINEQF | TRBV29-1
ASSLLGGGPQETQY | TRBV7-3
AWTSGKGTDTQY | TRBV30
ASRETGGSEKLF | TRBV2
ASSSGTSGRTVNEQY | TRBV27
ASQRLAGGRELNEQF | TRBV2
ASNKLASGQETQY | TRBV28
ATSRDWREQY | TRBV15
ASSYSASGANVLT | TRBV6-5
ASSLGRGSADTQY | TRBV11-2
ASSSGRGDTQY | TRBV6-5
ASSLVSLTSGIREQY | TRBV27
AWSPGQITNQPQH | TRBV30
ASSDRGTQPQH | TRBV18
ASGPSGRDTGELF | TRBV12-5
ASSYGGQGGYEQY | TRBV6-6
ASSLQSLAAGTYNEQF | TRBV7-3
ASSLLRQAPDEQY | TRBV6-5
ASSLAVNYGYT | TRBV5-4
AIRRDDSYEQY | TRBV10-3
ASSRDRGLGQPQH | TRBV5-5
ASSQEEQAGSYEQY | TRBV4-2
ASSFLGESTGELF | TRBV28
AITEGGQAYEQY | TRBV10-3
ASSVGGLAGAYEQY | TRBV9
ATRDLSTHEQY | TRBV10-3
ASSSPGEPGNTIY | TRBV28
ASSQGTRGINTGELF | TRBV4-1
ASSAYLNTEAF | TRBV11-2
ASGPSEAAGELF | TRBV6-5
ASSLTGVNEQF | TRBV11-2